This T cell receptor beta chain was found in a study of beta chain features in type 1 diabetes. Study-wide findings and caveats: Moderate but significant shortening of TCRB CDR3s was recorded in all four CD4+ subsets from Type 1 diabetes patients. Type 1 diabetes patients showed fewer insertions and more deletions at VDJ junctions. When cDNA is sequenced, cells with high TCR expression could be over-represented.

Sequenced material consisted of expressed TCRB transcripts (all of the isolated RNA was reverse transcribed). The assay was immunoSEQ multiplex PCR, and TCRdb's table has in-frame clones only and misses some. This table has more than 250,000 clones, 14% appearing once. This CDR3 comprises 14 residues. Per the germline V gene, CDR1 is GTSNPN and CDR2 is SVGIG (reference sequence). Trimming at V came to 3 bases and at J to 6 bases, leaving 11 bases not matched to a gene. Concerning this clone: What it binds is unknown.

This TCR was sampled from a man between 25 and 39 years old with type 1 diabetes. The sequencing input was naive CD4+ T cells from blood. The chain has TRBV30 and TRBJ2-7; 7 bases align to TRBD2. The CDR3 bases are TGTGCCTGGAGCGGACTAGGAATCAGTCGCGAGCAGTACTTC. This gives the protein CAWSGLGISREQYF.